These 8 T cell receptor beta chains originate from one sample sequenced in a study of vaccination and CD4 T cells after COVID-19. One entry per CDR3 protein, called by TCRdb with MiXCR from the PCR reads. Found here are tens of thousands of distinct CDR3 sequences, 51% of them singletons; the top ten hold 1% to 1.2%. Sequenced here: CD4+ T cells from blood, sampled before SARS-CoV-2 vaccination. The source is a human donor who had recovered from COVID-19.

The chain employs TRBV20-1 and TRBJ1-2; 9 bases are a match to TRBD1. Trimming at V came to 1 base and at J to 7 bases, leaving 4 bases not matched to a gene. Germline lookup yields CDR1 DFQATT and CDR2 SNEGSKA (reference sequence). This CDR3 is built from 13 residues. The CDR3 DNA sequence: TGCAGTGCTAGAGTACAGGGGGCTGGTGGCTACACCTTC. The encoded protein is CSARVQGAGGYTF.

The rearrangement uses TRBV5-1 and TRBJ2-5; possible D gene TRBD2, 7 bases. The CDR3 loop spans 17 amino acids. The V end lost 0 bases, the J end lost 5 bases, and 20 bases lay between the germline ends. Germline CDR1 reads SGHRS; CDR2 reads YFSETQ. The CDR3 DNA is TGCGCCAGCAGCTTGGCCGTTTCGGGGGGCTCGGCGGAGACCCAGTACTTC. It encodes CASSLAVSGGSAETQYF.

This clonotype was counted a single time. The chain recombines TRBV6-4 with TRBJ2-1; D may be TRBD2 (5 bases). CDR1 MRHNA and CDR2 SNTAGT come from the germline V gene. The CDR3 length is 15 residues. Trimming shortened V by 7 bases and J by 5 bases, and 18 bases separated the two germline ends. Written as DNA, the CDR3 is TGTGCCAGCAAGGCAGAGGGCACCCCCAACAATGAGCAGTTCTTC. As protein: CASKAEGTPNNEQFF.

This clonotype came up a few times. This chain uses TRBV19 with TRBJ1-5; TRBD1 agrees at 7 bases. The CDR3 loop spans 16 amino acids. V dropped 10 bases and J dropped 0; count of bases not matched to a gene: 12. Germline V CDR1 and CDR2: LNHDA, SQIVND (reference sequence). In DNA form, the CDR3 reads TGTGCCACCAGAGGACAGGCGCCAGGTAGCAATCAGCCCCAGCATTTT. Translated: CATRGQAPGSNQPQHF.

In DNA, the CDR3 is TGTGCCAGCAGCAGAGGTTCAGGGGAGGCAGATACGCAGTATTTT. Translation gives CASSRGSGEADTQYF. This rearrangement joins TRBV11-3 to TRBJ2-3, with D perhaps given as TRBD1 or TRBD2 (6 bases each). Between the trimmed V and J ends, which lost 5 bases and 4 bases, there was a span of 16 bases. This CDR3 spans 15 amino acids. The germline CDR1 and CDR2 sequences are SGHNT and YENEEA. Together with reference TRBV11-3 and TRBJ2-3, the CDR3 gives the full variable domain: EAGVVQSPRYKIIEKKQPVAFWCNPISGHNTLYWYLQNLGQGPELLIRYENEEAVDDSQLPKDRFSAERLKGVDSTLKIQPAELGDSAVYLCASSRGSGEADTQYFGPGTRLTVL.

This clonotype was detected once. The rearrangement uses TRBV28 and TRBJ2-1, with a weak D call TRBD1 (6 bases). Germline loops: CDR1 MDHEN, CDR2 SYDVKM. V dropped 4 bases and J dropped 0 bases, with 25 bases sitting between them. The CDR3 spans 20 residues. CDR3 in amino acids: CASSSPAISRDTSSYNEQFF. Written as DNA, the CDR3 is TGTGCCAGCAGTTCTCCGGCCATTTCACGGGACACGAGCTCCTACAATGAGCAGTTCTTC. Drawing the rest from reference TRBV28 and TRBJ2-1, the complete variable domain is DVKVTQSSRYLVKRTGEKVFLECVQDMDHENMFWYRQDPGLGLRLIYFSYDVKMKEKGDIPEGYSVSREKKERFSLILESASTNQTSMYLCASSSPAISRDTSSYNEQFFGPGTRLTVL.

The V call is TRBV6-5, the J call TRBJ1-1, with D possibly being TRBD1 (5 bases). Germline values: CDR1 MNHEY, CDR2 SVGAGI. This CDR3 comprises 15 residues. Trimming took off 1 base at V and 4 bases at J, with 13 bases between the two ends. This chain's CDR3 is CASSYWGSQGTEAFF. The CDR3 coding sequence is TGTGCCAGCAGTTACTGGGGGTCCCAAGGCACTGAAGCTTTCTTT.

The chain has TRBV28 and TRBJ2-5; 8 nucleotides line up with TRBD2. Germline loops: CDR1 MDHEN, CDR2 SYDVKM. V was pared by 4 bases and J by 4 bases, with 8 bases of the junction left unmatched. This CDR3 has 15 residues. CDR3 DNA sequence: TGTGCCAGCAGTTCACTAGGAAGCGGGAGAGAGACCCAGTACTTC. It yields the protein CASSSLGSGRETQYF.